These 5 T cell receptor beta chains came from one sample sequenced in a study of blood T cell repertoires in COVID-19. Assay used: immunoSEQ multiplex PCR; TCRdb lists only in-frame clones, some missing. The sample carries 250,000 to 350,000 clones, approximately 90% recorded once. Sequencing was done on a sample of PBMCs or T cells enriched from blood (not recorded which). These TCRs come from a woman aged 45-65 years who had recovered from COVID-19.

V is TRBV5-6 and J is TRBJ1-1; 9 nucleotides agree with TRBD1. CDR3 length: 15 amino acids. The V and J ends lost 3 bases and 1 base, in that order; junction bases with no gene match: 4. CDR1 SGHDT and CDR2 YYEEEE come from the germline V gene. The CDR3 DNA reads as TGTGCCAGCAGCTACACGGGACAGGGGAACACTGAAGCTTTCTTT. Its protein product is CASSYTGQGNTEAFF. The variable domain in full, completed from reference TRBV5-6 and TRBJ1-1, reads DAGVTQSPTHLIKTRGQQVTLRCSPKSGHDTVSWYQQALGQGPQFIFQYYEEEERQRGNFPDRFSGHQFPNYSSELNVNALLLGDSALYLCASSYTGQGNTEAFFGQGTRLTVV.

This clone was found a few times. The CDR3 bases are TGCGCCAGCAGCCCGGACAGGGGAACCTACGAGCAGTACTTC. Translation: CASSPDRGTYEQYF. The chain uses TRBV5-1 and TRBJ2-7, with TRBD1 identical over 9 bases. The CDR3 is 14 residues long. Per the germline V gene, CDR1 is SGHRS and CDR2 is YFSETQ. Trimming at V came to 4 bases and at J to 2 bases, leaving 4 bases not matched to a gene.

This chain uses TRBV27 with TRBJ1-6; 9 positions match TRBD1. The CDR3 totals 16 residues. V lost 5 bases, J lost 7 bases, and 9 bases stayed unmatched. Germline CDR1 reads MNHEY; CDR2 reads SMNVEV (reference sequence). The CDR3 sequence: CASSLRPGQGNSPLHF. The CDR3 nucleotides read TGTGCCAGCAGTCTGAGACCGGGACAGGGAAATTCACCCCTCCACTTT.

J is TRBJ1-1 and V is TRBV10-2; 8 bases line up with TRBD1. J gave up 3 bases and V 3 bases, and 6 bases lay outside the gene matches. The V gene's germline CDR1 is WSHSY and CDR2 SAAADI. CDR3 length: 15 residues. DNA of the CDR3: TGCGCCAGCAGTGAACGGACAGGGAGGGACACTGAAGCTTTCTTT. Translation: CASSERTGRDTEAFF.

This chain connects TRBV4-1 to TRBJ1-6, with D hard to call. The length of the CDR3 is 13 residues. The germline V and J ends were trimmed by 0 bases and 10 bases, with 7 bases remaining between them. Looked up from germline, CDR1 is MGHRA and CDR2 is YSYEKL. The CDR3 here is CASSQDAGSPLHF. In nucleotides, the CDR3 is TGCGCCAGCAGCCAAGATGCGGGGTCACCCCTCCACTTT.